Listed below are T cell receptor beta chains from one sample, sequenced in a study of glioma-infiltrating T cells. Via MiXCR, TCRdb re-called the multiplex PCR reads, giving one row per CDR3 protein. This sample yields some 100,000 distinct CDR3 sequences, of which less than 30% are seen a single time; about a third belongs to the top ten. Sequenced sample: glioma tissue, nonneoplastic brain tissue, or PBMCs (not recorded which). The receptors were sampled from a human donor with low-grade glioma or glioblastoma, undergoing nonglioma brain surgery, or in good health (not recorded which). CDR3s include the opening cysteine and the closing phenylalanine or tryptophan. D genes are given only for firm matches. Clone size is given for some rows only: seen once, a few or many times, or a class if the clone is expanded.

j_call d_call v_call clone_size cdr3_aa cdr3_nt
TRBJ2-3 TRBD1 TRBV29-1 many CSVRGTGVTDTQYF TGCAGCGTCCGCGGGACAGGGGTCACAGATACGCAGTATTTT
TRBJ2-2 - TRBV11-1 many CASRLDSSGELFF TGTGCCAGCAGACTGGACAGTTCAGGGGAGCTGTTTTTT
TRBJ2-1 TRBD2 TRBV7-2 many CASSDGLGLVPYNEQFF TGTGCCAGCAGTGACGGACTAGGTCTCGTGCCCTACAATGAGCAGTTCTTC
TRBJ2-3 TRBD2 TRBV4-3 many CASSQDNLAGGLDTQYF TGCGCCAGCAGCCAAGATAACCTAGCGGGGGGGCTCGATACGCAGTATTTT
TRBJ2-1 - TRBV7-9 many CASSLLGEQFF TGTGCCAGCAGCCTCTTGGGAGAGCAGTTCTTC
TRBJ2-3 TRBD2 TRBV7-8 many CASSLSAGGPTDTQYF TGTGCCAGCAGCTTAAGTGCGGGAGGGCCGACAGATACGCAGTATTTT
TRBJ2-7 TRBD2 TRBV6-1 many CASSSSGTSGKEQYF TGTGCCAGCAGTTCGTCCGGGACTAGCGGAAAAGAGCAGTACTTC
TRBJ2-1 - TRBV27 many CASRSGGRGDNEQFF TGTGCCAGCAGATCAGGGGGGCGAGGGGACAATGAGCAGTTCTTC
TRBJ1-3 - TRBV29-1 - CSVTPSSGNTIYF TGCAGCGTTACTCCAAGCTCTGGAAACACCATATATTTT
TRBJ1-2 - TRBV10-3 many CAISDRDPYGYTF TGTGCCATCAGTGATCGGGACCCCTATGGCTACACCTTC
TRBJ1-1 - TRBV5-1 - CASSRGGVGTEAFF TGCGCCAGCAGCCGGGGTGGGGTCGGAACTGAAGCTTTCTTT
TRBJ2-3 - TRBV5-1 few CASTPLGSGSTDTQYF TGCGCCAGCACCCCTCTAGGTAGCGGAAGCACAGATACGCAGTATTTT
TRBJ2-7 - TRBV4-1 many CASSQYDGYEQYF TGCGCCAGCAGCCAGTATGACGGTTACGAGCAGTACTTC
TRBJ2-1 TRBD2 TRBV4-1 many CASSQVGGGRWDEQFF TGCGCCAGCAGCCAAGTCGGCGGGGGTAGATGGGATGAGCAGTTCTTC
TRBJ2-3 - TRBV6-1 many CASRRIGGPVTDTQYF TGTGCCAGCAGACGAATCGGGGGTCCCGTCACAGATACGCAGTATTTT
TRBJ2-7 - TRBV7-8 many CASSSLAVSSYEQYF TGTGCCAGCAGCTCATTAGCGGTAAGCTCCTACGAGCAGTACTTC
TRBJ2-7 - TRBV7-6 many CASSLAAGGHEQYF TGTGCCAGCAGCTTAGCGGCAGGGGGGCACGAGCAGTACTTC
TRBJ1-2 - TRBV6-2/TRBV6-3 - CASGRHNYTF TGTGCCAGCGGCCGACATAACTACACCTTC
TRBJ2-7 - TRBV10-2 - CASSVLRGNRYEQYF TGCGCCAGCAGTGTTCTCCGAGGGAACCGCTACGAGCAGTACTTC
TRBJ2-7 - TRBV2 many CASSDERVGEQYF TGTGCCAGCAGTGACGAAAGGGTAGGAGAGCAGTACTTC
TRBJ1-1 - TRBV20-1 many CSARDSKVNTEAFF TGCAGTGCTAGAGATTCCAAAGTGAACACTGAAGCTTTCTTT
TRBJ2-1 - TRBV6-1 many CASSPGGSSYNEQFF TGTGCCAGCAGCCCCGGAGGCAGCTCCTACAATGAGCAGTTCTTC
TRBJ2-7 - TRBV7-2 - CASGQDHYEQYF TGTGCCAGCGGCCAAGATCACTACGAGCAGTATTTC
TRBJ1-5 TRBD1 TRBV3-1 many CASSHGQGSIAPQHF TGTGCCAGCAGCCACGGACAGGGCTCAATAGCACCCCAGCATTTT
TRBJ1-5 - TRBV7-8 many CASSFNRAGGNQPQHF TGTGCCAGCAGCTTTAACAGGGCTGGGGGCAATCAGCCCCAGCATTTT
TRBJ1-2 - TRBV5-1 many CASSLETALYGYTF TGCGCCAGCAGCTTAGAGACAGCCCTCTATGGCTACACCTTC
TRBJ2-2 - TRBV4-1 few CASSRVQGTTGELFF TGCGCCAGCAGCCGAGTTCAGGGGACCACCGGGGAGCTGTTTTTT
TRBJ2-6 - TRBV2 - CATGAGANVLTF TGTGCCACGGGGGCTGGGGCCAACGTCCTGACTTTC
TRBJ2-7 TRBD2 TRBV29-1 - CSVWTSGIEQYF TGCAGCGTGTGGACTAGCGGGATCGAGCAGTACTTC
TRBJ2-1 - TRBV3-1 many CASSQQQGSQFF TGTGCCAGCAGCCAACAACAGGGAAGCCAGTTCTTC
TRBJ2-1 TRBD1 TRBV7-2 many CASSLDRGANEQFF TGTGCCAGCAGCTTGGACAGGGGGGCTAATGAGCAGTTCTTC
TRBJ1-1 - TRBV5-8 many CASSLTLWNTEAFF TGTGCCAGCAGCTTAACTTTATGGAACACTGAAGCTTTCTTT
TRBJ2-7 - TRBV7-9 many CASSRTVDYEQYF TGTGCCAGCAGCCGGACGGTTGACTACGAGCAGTACTTC
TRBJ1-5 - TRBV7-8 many CASINSRTALNQPQHF TGTGCCAGCATCAATAGCCGGACAGCTCTCAATCAGCCCCAGCATTTT